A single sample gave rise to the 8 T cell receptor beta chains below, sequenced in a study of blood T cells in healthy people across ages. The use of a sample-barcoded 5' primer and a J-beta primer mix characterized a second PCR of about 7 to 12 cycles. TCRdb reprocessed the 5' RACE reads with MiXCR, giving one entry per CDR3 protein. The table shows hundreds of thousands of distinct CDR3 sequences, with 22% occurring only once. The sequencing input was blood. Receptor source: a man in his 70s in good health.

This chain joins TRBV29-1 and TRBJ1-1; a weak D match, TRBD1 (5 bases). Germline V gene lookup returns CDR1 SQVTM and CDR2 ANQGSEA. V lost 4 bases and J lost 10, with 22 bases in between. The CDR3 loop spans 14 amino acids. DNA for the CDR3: TGCAGCGTTGGGGGGGGTTCCACAGCTGGAAGAGCTTTCTTT. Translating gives CSVGGGSTAGRAFF.

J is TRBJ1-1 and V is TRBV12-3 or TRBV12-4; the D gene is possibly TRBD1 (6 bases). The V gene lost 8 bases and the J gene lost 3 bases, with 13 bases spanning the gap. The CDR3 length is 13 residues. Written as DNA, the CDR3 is TGTGCCAGCGGGACACACGGGGACACTGAAGCTTTCTTT. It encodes CASGTHGDTEAFF.

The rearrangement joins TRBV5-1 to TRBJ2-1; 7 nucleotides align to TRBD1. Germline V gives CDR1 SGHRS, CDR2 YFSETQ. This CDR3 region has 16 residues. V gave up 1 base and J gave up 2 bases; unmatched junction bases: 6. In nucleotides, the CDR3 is TGCGCCAGCAGCTTGAACCGGGACAGCGCCTACAATGAGCAGTTCTTC. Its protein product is CASSLNRDSAYNEQFF. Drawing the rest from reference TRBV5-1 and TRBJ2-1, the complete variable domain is KAGVTQTPRYLIKTRGQQVTLSCSPISGHRSVSWYQQTPGQGLQFLFEYFSETQRNKGNFPGRFSGRQFSNSRSEMNVSTLELGDSALYLCASSLNRDSAYNEQFFGPGTRLTVL.

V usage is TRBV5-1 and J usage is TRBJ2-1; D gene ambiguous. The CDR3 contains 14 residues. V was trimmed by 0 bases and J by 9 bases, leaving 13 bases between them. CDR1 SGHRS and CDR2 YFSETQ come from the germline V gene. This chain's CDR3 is CASSLEVLISEQFF. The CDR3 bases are TGCGCCAGCAGCTTGGAGGTCCTAATTTCTGAGCAGTTCTTC.

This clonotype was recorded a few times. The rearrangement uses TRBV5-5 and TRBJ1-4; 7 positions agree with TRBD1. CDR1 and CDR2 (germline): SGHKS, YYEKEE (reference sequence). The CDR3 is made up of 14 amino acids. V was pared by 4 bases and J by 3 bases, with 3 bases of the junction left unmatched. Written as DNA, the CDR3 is TGTGCCAGCAGCCTGGACAGGTCTAATGAAAAACTGTTTTTT. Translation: CASSLDRSNEKLFF.

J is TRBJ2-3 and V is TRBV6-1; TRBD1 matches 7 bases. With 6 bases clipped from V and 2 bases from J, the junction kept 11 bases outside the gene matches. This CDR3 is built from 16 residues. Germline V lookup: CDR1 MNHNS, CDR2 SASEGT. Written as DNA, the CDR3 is TGTGCCAGCAGACATACCGGGACAGTCATCACAGATACGCAGTATTTT. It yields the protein CASRHTGTVITDTQYF.

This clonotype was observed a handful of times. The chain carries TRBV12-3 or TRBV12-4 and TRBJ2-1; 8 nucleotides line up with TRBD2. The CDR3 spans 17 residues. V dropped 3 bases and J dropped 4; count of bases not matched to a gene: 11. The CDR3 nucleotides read TGTGCCAGCAGTTTTTTATTGAGCGGGAGTAAGTACAATGAGCAGTTCTTC. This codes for CASSFLLSGSKYNEQFF.

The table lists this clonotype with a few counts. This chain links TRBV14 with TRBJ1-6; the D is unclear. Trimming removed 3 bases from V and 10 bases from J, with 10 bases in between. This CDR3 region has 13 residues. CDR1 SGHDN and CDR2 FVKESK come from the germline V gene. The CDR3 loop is CASSQTGLSPLHF. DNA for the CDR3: TGTGCCAGCAGCCAGACGGGTCTCTCACCCCTCCACTTT.